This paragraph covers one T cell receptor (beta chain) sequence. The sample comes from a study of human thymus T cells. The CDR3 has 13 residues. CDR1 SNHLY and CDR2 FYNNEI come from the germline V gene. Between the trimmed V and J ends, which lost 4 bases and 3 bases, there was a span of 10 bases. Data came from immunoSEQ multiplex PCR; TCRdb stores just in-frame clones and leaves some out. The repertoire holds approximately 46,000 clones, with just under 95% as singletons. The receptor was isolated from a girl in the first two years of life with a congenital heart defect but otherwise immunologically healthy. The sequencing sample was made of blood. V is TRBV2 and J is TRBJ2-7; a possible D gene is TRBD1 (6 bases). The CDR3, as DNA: TGTGCCAGCAGTGGGACAGTCCACTACGAGCAGTACTTC. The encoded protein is CASSGTVHYEQYF.